These 31 T cell receptor beta chains were all obtained from the same sample, sequenced in a study of PD-L1 blockade in urothelial cancer. The time point here: pretreatment peripheral blood. The protocol was immunoSEQ multiplex PCR, while the TCRdb copy is restricted to in-frame clones and leaves out a portion. Among 65,000 to 80,000 clones listed, roughly 88% were seen once. The specimen was PBMCs, collected around atezolizumab (anti-PD-L1) treatment. These receptors all stem from a man between 65 and 80 years old with urothelial cancer.

The chain employs TRBV18 and TRBJ1-1; no clear D. Trimming removed 3 bases at V and 2 bases at J, with 7 bases between. This CDR3 has 13 residues. Germline lookup yields CDR1 KGHSH and CDR2 LQKENI. This chain's CDR3 is CASSPGVNTEAFF. The CDR3 DNA follows: TGTGCCAGCTCACCGGGAGTCAACACTGAAGCTTTCTTT.

This clone showed up just once. The chain carries TRBV9 and TRBJ2-2; a possible D gene is TRBD1 (5 bases). The CDR3 totals 16 residues. The ends were cut back, 0 bases at V and 2 bases at J, with 11 bases in the middle. CDR1 is SGDLS and CDR2 is YYNGEE in the germline V gene. The CDR3 loop is CASSVGQGANTGELFF. The CDR3 DNA reads as TGTGCCAGCAGCGTAGGCCAGGGTGCTAACACCGGGGAGCTGTTTTTT. Full variable domain (outside the CDR3, taken from reference TRBV9 and TRBJ2-2): DSGVTQTPKHLITATGQRVTLRCSPRSGDLSVYWYQQSLDQGLQFLIQYYNGEERAKGNILERFSAQQFPDLHSELNLSSLELGDSALYFCASSVGQGANTGELFFGEGSRLTVL.

The V gene is TRBV9, the J gene TRBJ2-5, with TRBD1 as a possible D gene (6 bases). Germline CDR1 reads SGDLS; CDR2 reads YYNGEE. The CDR3 extends over 16 amino acids. V was trimmed by 0 bases and J by 4 bases, leaving 16 bases between them. Here the CDR3 reads CASSVGDTPRGETQYF. The DNA for the CDR3 is TGTGCCAGCAGCGTAGGGGACACCCCCAGAGGAGAGACCCAGTACTTC.

The chain combines TRBV10-3 with TRBJ2-1; 8 nucleotides match TRBD1. There are 16 residues in the CDR3. The V segment lost 0 bases and the J segment 7 bases; nucleotides outside the gene matches: 8. CDR1 is ENHRY, CDR2 SYGVKD, per germline. CDR3 bases: TGTGCCATCAGTGAGTCGAGGCAGGGGGCTAGTAATGAGCAGTTCTTC. This sequence encodes CAISESRQGASNEQFF.

CDR3 in DNA: TGTGCCAGCAGCTCATCCCTGGGGACTAGCGGGAGTCGGGGCGGGGAGCTGTTTTTT. Translation gives CASSSSLGTSGSRGGELFF. V is TRBV7-2 and J is TRBJ2-2, with TRBD2 matching over 14 bases. J was trimmed by 7 bases and V by 4 bases; bases with no gene match: 14. This CDR3 is built from 19 residues. CDR1 is SGHTA, CDR2 FQGNSA, per germline.

This chain uses TRBV7-6 with TRBJ2-7; 8 positions agree with TRBD1. Per the germline V gene, CDR1 is SGHVS and CDR2 is FNYEAQ. V lost 1 base, J lost 1 base, and 3 bases stayed unmatched. The CDR3 extends over 15 amino acids. CDR3 sequence: CASSLGTGISYEQYF. CDR3 DNA sequence: TGTGCCAGCAGCTTAGGGACAGGGATTTCCTACGAGCAGTACTTC. Drawing the rest from reference TRBV7-6 and TRBJ2-7, the complete variable domain is GAGVSQSPRYKVTKRGQDVALRCDPISGHVSLYWYRQALGQGPEFLTYFNYEAQQDKSGLPNDRFSAERPEGSISTLTIQRTEQRDSAMYRCASSLGTGISYEQYFGPGTRLTVT.

V and J are TRBV19 and TRBJ2-5; a possible D gene is TRBD1 (6 bases). The CDR3 is 14 amino acids. Germline loops: CDR1 LNHDA, CDR2 SQIVND (reference sequence). Between the trimmed V and J ends, which lost 5 bases and 4 bases, there was a span of 14 bases. DNA of the CDR3: TGTGCCAGTAGTCCAGACAGGCGGAGAGAGACCCAGTACTTC. Its protein product is CASSPDRRRETQYF.

This clone occurred once. The J gene is TRBJ2-1, the V gene TRBV11-2; D possibly corresponds to TRBD2 (5 bases). The V end was cut by 0 bases, the J end by 6 bases, with 12 bases between. Germline values: CDR1 SGHAT, CDR2 FQNNGV. This CDR3 is 15 amino acids long. The CDR3 loop is CASSLDGRVLNEQFF. CDR3 sequence (DNA): TGTGCCAGCAGCTTAGATGGGCGGGTGCTCAATGAGCAGTTCTTC.

The V and J genes are TRBV9 and TRBJ2-3, with a weak D call TRBD1 (6 bases). Germline V lookup: CDR1 SGDLS, CDR2 YYNGEE. CDR3 length: 16 residues. V lost 2 bases, J lost 3 bases, and 16 bases lay in between. The CDR3 protein is CASSVTRQEATDTQYF. The CDR3 DNA follows: TGTGCCAGCAGCGTTACCAGACAGGAGGCGACAGATACGCAGTATTTT.

This chain links TRBV19 with TRBJ2-7, with D perhaps TRBD1 (7 bases). The V gene lost 3 bases and the J gene lost 6 bases, with 21 bases spanning the gap. The CDR3 runs 16 residues. Germline loops: CDR1 LNHDA, CDR2 SQIVND (reference sequence). CDR3 in DNA: TGTGCCAGTAGTATCGTGGGCAGGGGGGCACTGGGCGAGCAGTACTTC. Amino acids: CASSIVGRGALGEQYF.

The chain links TRBV5-4 to TRBJ2-1; 8 bases fit TRBD2. The CDR3 covers 17 residues. Germline CDR1 is SGHNT and CDR2 is YYREEE (reference sequence). The V and J ends lost 0 bases and 0 bases, in that order; junction bases with no gene match: 5. CDR3 in amino acids: CASSLGASGYSYNEQFF. The CDR3 DNA is TGTGCCAGCAGCTTGGGGGCTAGCGGGTACTCCTACAATGAGCAGTTCTTC.

The chain uses TRBV19 and TRBJ1-1; D not resolved. Germline V lookup: CDR1 LNHDA, CDR2 SQIVND (reference sequence). With 7 bases removed from V and 5 bases from J, the gap between germline ends came to 23 bases. The CDR3 loop spans 16 amino acids. This chain's CDR3 is CASTTIYVVEGTEAFF. For the CDR3, the DNA is TGTGCCAGTACCACGATTTATGTGGTGGAGGGAACTGAAGCTTTCTTT.

The chain joins TRBV18 to TRBJ1-2; D unclear. Trimming shortened V by 3 bases and J by 8 bases, and 22 bases separated the two germline ends. Germline assignment: CDR1 KGHSH and CDR2 LQKENI. CDR3 length: 16 amino acids. For the CDR3, the DNA is TGTGCCAGCTCACCCCCGGAGGCAGTTTTAAGAGGGGGCTACACCTTC. Residues: CASSPPEAVLRGGYTF.

The chain links TRBV7-9 to TRBJ2-1; 13 positions match TRBD2. The CDR3 has 15 residues. Trimming took 5 bases from V and 5 from J; bases not matched to a gene: 3. CDR1 and CDR2 from the germline V gene are SEHNR and FQNEAQ (reference sequence). CDR3 amino acids: CASSRTSGRNNEQFF. The CDR3 DNA sequence: TGTGCCAGCAGCCGGACTAGCGGGAGAAACAATGAGCAGTTCTTC.

The rearrangement links TRBV9 to TRBJ2-7; 9 bases line up with TRBD2. The junction had 9 bases not matched to a gene; V was cut back by 1 base and J by 4 bases. The V gene's germline CDR1 is SGDLS and CDR2 YYNGEE. This CDR3 is 16 amino acids long. The CDR3 DNA is TGTGCCAGCAGCGTAAGCACAGCGGGAGGCCTATACGAGCAGTACTTC. This encodes CASSVSTAGGLYEQYF.

The genes are TRBV6-6 and TRBJ1-4; 7 bases are a match to TRBD1. V shed 5 bases and J 7 bases; nucleotides not matched to a gene: 7. The CDR3 is 14 amino acids. Looked up from germline, CDR1 is MNHNY and CDR2 is SVGAGI (reference sequence). CDR3 residues: CASSHNRGGEKLFF. Here the CDR3 DNA reads TGTGCCAGCAGTCATAACAGGGGTGGTGAAAAACTGTTTTTT.

V and J are TRBV2 and TRBJ2-1; 10 nucleotides align to TRBD2. This CDR3 comprises 15 residues. Unmatched junction bases numbered 10, after V lost 4 bases and J lost 10 bases. CDR1 and CDR2 from the germline V gene are SNHLY and FYNNEI. This CDR3 is CASSGSASGSGEQFF. As DNA, the CDR3 is TGTGCCAGCAGTGGATCGGCTAGCGGGAGCGGAGAGCAGTTCTTC.

The rearrangement joins TRBV10-3 to TRBJ1-1; 8 bases line up with TRBD1. Germline V CDR1 and CDR2: ENHRY, SYGVKD. The CDR3 consists of 14 residues. The J segment lost 1 base and the V segment lost 7 bases, leaving 5 bases of the junction unmatched. CDR3 sequence reads: CAINRGQGNTEAFF. In DNA form, the CDR3 reads TGTGCCATCAATCGCGGACAGGGGAACACTGAAGCTTTCTTT.

The V gene is TRBV7-2, the J gene TRBJ2-3; a weak D match, TRBD2 (6 bases). There are 17 residues in the CDR3. Between the trimmed V and J ends, which lost 0 bases and 2 bases, there was a span of 15 bases. Germline loops: CDR1 SGHTA, CDR2 FQGNSA. CDR3 loop: CASSLAAVRTTTDTQYF. Here the CDR3 DNA reads TGTGCCAGCAGCTTAGCGGCAGTCCGGACTACCACAGATACGCAGTATTTT. The full variable domain, completed using reference TRBV7-2 and TRBJ2-3, is GAGVSQSPSNKVTEKGKDVELRCDPISGHTALYWYRQSLGQGLEFLIYFQGNSAPDKSGLPSDRFSAERTGGSVSTLTIQRTQQEDSAVYLCASSLAAVRTTTDTQYFGPGTRLTVL.

The chain is built from TRBV6-5 and TRBJ1-4; 7 positions match TRBD1. The CDR3 covers 14 residues. In germline, CDR1 is MNHEY, CDR2 SVGAGI. V was clipped by 6 bases and J by 5 bases; unmatched bases: 6. CDR3 region: CASRLKTGNEKLFF. CDR3 DNA sequence: TGTGCCAGCAGGCTCAAGACAGGGAATGAAAAACTGTTTTTT.

In nucleotides, the CDR3 is TGTGCCAGCATGACTAGCGGGAGAATTGGTGAGCAGTTCTTC. It is translated as CASMTSGRIGEQFF. This sequence joins TRBV6-1 and TRBJ2-1; the match to TRBD2 covers 12 bases. The CDR3 consists of 14 residues. The ends lost 7 bases at V and 9 bases at J; junction bases unmatched: 7. CDR1 and CDR2 from the germline V gene are MNHNS and SASEGT.

The rearrangement uses TRBV27 and TRBJ2-2; no definite D call. CDR1 and CDR2 from the germline V gene are MNHEY and SMNVEV (reference sequence). CDR3 length: 16 amino acids. The V end was cut by 2 bases, the J end by 7 bases, with 17 bases between. The CDR3 loop reads CASSLTVVSYGGELFF. CDR3 nucleotide sequence: TGTGCCAGCAGTTTAACCGTTGTATCCTATGGCGGGGAGCTGTTTTTT.

The chain combines TRBV27 with TRBJ2-1, with D maybe TRBD1 (5 bases). Germline V gives CDR1 MNHEY, CDR2 SMNVEV (reference sequence). The CDR3 loop spans 14 amino acids. Deletions cut 3 bases from V and 4 bases from J, with 10 bases between. CDR3 loop: CASSFRQTYNEQFF. CDR3 nucleotide sequence: TGTGCCAGCAGTTTTCGACAGACTTACAATGAGCAGTTCTTC.

V gene TRBV19 combines with J gene TRBJ2-5, with a possible D match to TRBD2 (6 bases). Germline lookup yields CDR1 LNHDA and CDR2 SQIVND (reference sequence). This CDR3 contains 14 residues. Between the trimmed V and J ends, which lost 2 bases and 4 bases, there was a span of 11 bases. For the CDR3, the DNA is TGTGCCAGTAGTATAAAAGGAGGGAGAGAGACCCAGTACTTC. Its protein product is CASSIKGGRETQYF.

The rearrangement uses TRBV28 and TRBJ2-2; TRBD2 matches 13 bases. The junction had 2 bases not matched to a gene; V was cut back by 3 bases and J by 4 bases. The germline V gene has CDR1 MDHEN and CDR2 SYDVKM. The CDR3 length is 16 residues. CDR3 DNA sequence: TGTGCCAGCAGTTTGACTAGCGGGAGGTTCACCGGGGAGCTGTTTTTT. This sequence encodes CASSLTSGRFTGELFF.

This clone was seen a few times. The chain combines TRBV1 with TRBJ2-7; the D call TRBD2 from the table was never checked on the DNA. TRBV1 is a recognized pseudogene. The CDR3 length is 17 residues. This CDR3 is CTSSQAARPPEYYEQYF. CDR3 DNA: TGCACCAGCAGCCAAGCTGCTAGACCACCCGAATATTACGAGCAGTACTTC.

This clone came up once. V and J are TRBV30 and TRBJ2-1; D is undetermined. Germline CDR1 GTSNPN, CDR2 SVGIG (reference sequence). V dropped 1 base and J dropped 4 bases, with 2 bases sitting between them. The CDR3 covers 11 residues. As DNA, the CDR3 is TGTGCCTGGAGTGCTTACAATGAGCAGTTCTTC. Translating it yields CAWSAYNEQFF. The full variable domain, rest sourced from reference TRBV30 and TRBJ2-1, is SQTIHQWPATLVQPVGSPLSLECTVEGTSNPNLYWYRQAAGRGLQLLFYSVGIGQISSEVPQNLSASRPQDRQFILSSKKLLLSDSGFYLCAWSAYNEQFFGPGTRLTVL.

This chain connects TRBV11-1 to TRBJ1-5; D not certain. The CDR3 runs to 13 residues. Trimming shortened V by 2 bases and J by 5 bases, and 7 bases separated the two germline ends. CDR1 is SGHAT and CDR2 is FQDESV in the germline V gene (reference sequence). CDR3 protein: CASSLNNDQPQHF. The CDR3 nucleotides are TGTGCCAGCAGCTTAAACAACGATCAGCCCCAGCATTTT.

The chain links TRBV5-1 to TRBJ2-3, with TRBD1 matching 9 bases. The germline V gene encodes CDR1 SGHRS and CDR2 YFSETQ. The V and J ends lost 6 bases and 4 bases, in that order; junction bases with no gene match: 12. The CDR3 loop spans 16 amino acids. This CDR3 is CASILGPGQGSDTQYF. The CDR3 coding sequence is TGCGCCAGCATCCTGGGACCGGGACAGGGTTCAGATACGCAGTATTTT.

The chain carries TRBV9 and TRBJ2-6; 11 bases are shared with TRBD1. The CDR3 sequence is 18 residues long. The J segment lost 0 bases and the V segment lost 4 bases, leaving 6 bases of the junction unmatched. Germline CDR1 and CDR2: SGDLS and YYNGEE. In DNA form, the CDR3 reads TGTGCCAGCAGCAGGGACAGGGGGGACACCTCTGGGGCCAACGTCCTGACTTTC. Protein product: CASSRDRGDTSGANVLTF. Based on the CDR3 plus reference TRBV9 and TRBJ2-6, the full variable domain is DSGVTQTPKHLITATGQRVTLRCSPRSGDLSVYWYQQSLDQGLQFLIQYYNGEERAKGNILERFSAQQFPDLHSELNLSSLELGDSALYFCASSRDRGDTSGANVLTFGAGSRLTVL.

This clone was counted once. The chain recombines TRBV27 with TRBJ2-3; D is perhaps TRBD2 (6 bases). Per the germline V gene, CDR1 is MNHEY and CDR2 is SMNVEV (reference sequence). Trimming removed 11 bases at V and 2 bases at J, with 17 bases between. CDR3 length: 14 amino acids. DNA for the CDR3: TGTGCCGTAACCCCCGGGAGTTACACAGATACGCAGTATTTT. Translation: CAVTPGSYTDTQYF.